The source of this T cell receptor (beta chain) is a study of post-analysis software for immune sequencing data (dated by TCRdb to about 2015). Looking at the study overall: Recorded disease courses included relapsing-remitting, secondary progressive and progressive-relapsing multiple sclerosis, with some patients lacking subtype annotation. The patient repertoires were compared against 11 previously published healthy control repertoires obtained from donors aged roughly 6 to 28 years. A subset of samples was prepared in parallel using single-end sample barcoding, then pooled and co-amplified after Illumina adapter ligation.

To demonstrate the VDJtools post-analysis software, TCR beta repertoires were profiled from the peripheral blood of about 13 young patients with multiple sclerosis. The patients with multiple sclerosis were children and adolescents between about 6 and 15 years of age. A word on this clonotype: The specificity of this receptor is unknown. No qualities accompany the bases; no much larger clone lies one base away.

V gives up 2 bases and J gives up 2 bases, and the segment between their germline ends measures 13 bases. For CDR1 and CDR2, the germline V gene (reference sequence) lists LGHDT and YNNKEL. Its CDR3 holds 16 amino acids, cysteine through phenylalanine. This entry keeps only the CDR3 DNA: 48 bases, framed from base 1. Receptors were amplified or captured by PCR. This sample was sequenced with an Illumina HiSeq 2500. To reduce PCR and sequencing biases, unique molecular identifiers were built into the TCR beta cDNA libraries. Approximately 500,000 cDNA molecules were obtained per 1 to 10 million input T cells, so each molecule approximated one T cell. Patient libraries were prepared and sequenced with the same protocol used for the earlier healthy control dataset. Samples belonging to the same batch were prepared together, multiplexed and sequenced on a shared HiSeq lane. The authors' pipeline ran thus. MIGEC was used to process the raw barcoded reads, and molecular identifier groups with only a single read were discarded before consensus assembly and CDR3 extraction. VDJtools was used for post-analysis of the clonotype tables, and diversity was normalized by down-sampling every dataset to the size of the smallest sample. Repertoire overlap clustering matched CDR3 amino acid but not nucleotide sequences to correct batch-related cross-sample contamination. TCRdb ran its own pipeline on the public reads, namely fastp trimming at Q25 and MiXCR clone calling, and kept in-frame beta chains. Entries are consolidated by CDR3 protein sequence, retaining the most common genes and DNA. TCRdb, rather than the study authors, made the V and J calls. The table for this sample lists roughly 800,000 distinct CDR3 sequences; 30% of them were counted only once. Roughly 0.57% of the sample is held by the ten biggest clonotypes.

Broad study findings and their caveats: When samples were clustered directly using the F measure, samples prepared in the same batch co-clustered strongly, which prompted a batch-effect correction. Normalized Chao1 diversity was significantly lower in multiple sclerosis patients than controls, suggesting substantial peripheral T-cell clonal expansion. Significantly higher frequencies in patients than in controls were found for roughly 5 TRBV segments, including TRBV5-6, TRBV5-1 and TRBV20-1. The control group was slightly older than the multiple sclerosis patient group.

The sequencing input was blood. Recombination joined TRBV3-1 with TRBJ2-1, with the D call tentatively TRBD1 or TRBD2, each fitting 5 bases. The receptor's source is a girl aged 10-17 years with multiple sclerosis. The sequence in DNA is TGTGCCAGCAGCCAATATGGGGGAGTCGCCTACAATGAGCAGTTCTTC. Translation gives CASSQYGGVAYNEQFF.